Below, 13 T cell receptor beta chains from the same sample are listed, as sequenced in a study of blood T cells in healthy people across ages. Next came a second PCR, run for roughly 6 to 11 cycles, which used a sample-barcoded 5' primer along with a J-beta primer mix. TCRdb recomputed calls from the 5' RACE reads with MiXCR, one row per CDR3 protein. The sample yields around 870,000 distinct CDR3 sequences, 29% seen once. Sequenced material: blood. Receptor source: a woman of 80 years or more in good health.

Notes on this clonotype: Being one base from a much bigger clone, this may be a read error. The chain carries TRBV12-3 or TRBV12-4 and TRBJ2-1, with a weak D call TRBD1 (6 bases). This CDR3 has 14 residues. The CDR3 bases are TGTGGCAGCAGTAGGACAGCCGACTACAATGAGCAGTTCTTC. Translation gives CGSSRTADYNEQFF.

This clonotype was found a few times. A much larger clone lies one base from this, so it may be a read error. This chain joins TRBV15 and TRBJ1-5; TRBD1 is a possible D gene (5 bases). CDR3 size: 14 residues. Germline V CDR1 and CDR2: LNHNV, YYDKDF (reference sequence). Trimming shortened V by 6 bases and J by 1 base, and 10 bases separated the two germline ends. CDR3 DNA: TGTGCCACCAGTTTCGGGGGGAGCAATCAGCCCCAGCATTTT. It encodes CATSFGGSNQPQHF. Full variable domain (remainder filled in from reference TRBV15 and TRBJ1-5): DAMVIQNPRYQVTQFGKPVTLSCSQTLNHNVMYWYQQKSSQAPKLLFHYYDKDFNNEADTPDNFQSRRPNTSFCFLDIRSPGLGDTAMYLCATSFGGSNQPQHFGDGTRLSIL.

This clonotype was counted between two and nine times. The chain has TRBV5-1 and TRBJ1-1; D gene uncertain. Trimming removed 4 bases at V and 4 bases at J, with 14 bases between. This CDR3 has 14 residues. Germline loops: CDR1 SGHRS, CDR2 YFSETQ. The CDR3: CASSLGPLTTEAFF. CDR3 coding DNA: TGCGCCAGCAGCCTTGGGCCACTAACCACTGAAGCTTTCTTT.

This clonotype was observed many times. This chain connects TRBV12-3 or TRBV12-4 to TRBJ1-2, with D perhaps TRBD1 (6 bases). The CDR3 spans 14 residues. V lost 3 bases to trimming and J lost 4 bases, with 12 bases between them. DNA of the CDR3: TGTGCCAGCAGTTTTGGGGGGCAGGTCTATGGCTACACCTTC. This codes for CASSFGGQVYGYTF.

The chain couples TRBV20-1 to TRBJ2-6, with a tentative D call TRBD1 (5 bases). This CDR3 has 16 amino acids. Trimming took 4 bases from V and 2 from J, leaving 15 bases between them. Germline values: CDR1 DFQATT, CDR2 SNEGSKA (reference sequence). Here the CDR3 reads CSAIRQFGTGANVLTF. In DNA form, the CDR3 reads TGCAGTGCTATAAGACAGTTTGGGACTGGGGCCAACGTCCTGACTTTC.

This sequence joins TRBV5-1 and TRBJ1-5; D perhaps matches TRBD1 (6 bases). The CDR3 extends over 15 amino acids. Trimming took off 4 bases at V and 8 bases at J, with 19 bases between the two ends. Looked up from germline, CDR1 is SGHRS and CDR2 is YFSETQ. The chain's CDR3 is CASSTSPGAIEPQHF. CDR3 in DNA: TGCGCCAGCAGCACGAGCCCGGGGGCTATCGAGCCCCAGCATTTT.

This clonotype occurred many times. This sequence joins TRBV5-4 and TRBJ1-5; D is perhaps TRBD1 (6 bases). Looked up from germline, CDR1 is SGHNT and CDR2 is YYREEE (reference sequence). The CDR3 sequence is 17 residues long. Trimming cost V 0 bases and J 4 bases, with 17 bases left between them. The CDR3 loop is CASSLGGLDSRNQPQHF. In nucleotides, the CDR3 is TGTGCCAGCAGCTTGGGAGGGCTGGACAGCCGAAATCAGCCCCAGCATTTT.

Regarding this clonotype: A much larger clone differs by one base, so this may be a read error. The V and J genes are TRBV7-9 and TRBJ1-2; D is undetermined. Germline V gene sequence: CDR1 SEHNR, CDR2 FQNEAQ (reference sequence). Trimming cost V 9 bases and J 0 bases, with 8 bases left between them. The CDR3 has 12 amino acids. This CDR3 is CASVNANYGYTF. CDR3 DNA: TGTGCCAGTGTGAACGCTAACTATGGCTACACCTTC.

This clonotype was seen a handful of times. The chain uses TRBV24-1 and TRBJ1-2; TRBD1 matches 7 bases. V shed 9 bases, J shed 0 bases, and the junction held 3 bases outside the gene matches. Germline CDR1 is KGHDR and CDR2 is SFDVKD. The CDR3 spans 13 residues. CDR3 sequence (DNA): TGTGCCACCGGGGACAGTTCTAACTATGGCTACACCTTC. This encodes CATGDSSNYGYTF.

This clonotype has only a few counts. The rearrangement uses TRBV6-2 or TRBV6-3 and TRBJ2-5; 15 bases line up with TRBD2. Germline V gene data show CDR1 as MNHEY and CDR2 as SVGEGT. The CDR3 totals 18 residues. Trimming at V came to 2 bases and at J to 2 bases, leaving 6 bases not matched to a gene. CDR3: CASSYPGLAGGGQETQYF. The CDR3 region has the DNA TGTGCCAGCAGTTACCCAGGACTAGCGGGGGGGGGTCAAGAGACCCAGTACTTC.

This clonotype came up many times. The chain joins TRBV12-3 or TRBV12-4 to TRBJ2-3; possible D gene TRBD2, 5 bases. V gave up 7 bases and J gave up 5 bases, with 19 bases separating them. This CDR3 region has 15 residues. The CDR3 protein is CASTPLEIGGDTQYF. DNA for the CDR3: TGTGCCAGCACCCCCCTGGAGATCGGAGGAGATACGCAGTATTTT.

As to this clonotype: A read error may be the cause here, since a much bigger clone is one base away. The J gene is TRBJ1-2, the V gene TRBV5-5, with a possible D match to TRBD1 (6 bases). The CDR3 spans 15 residues. Germline V gene sequence: CDR1 SGHKS, CDR2 YYEKEE (reference sequence). This CDR3 reads CANSSAQGINYGYTF. In DNA, the CDR3 is TGTGCCAACAGCTCTGCTCAGGGGATAAACTATGGCTACACCTTC.

This clonotype was detected many times. The CDR3, as DNA: TGCGCCAGCAGCTTGGCCGGTCAGAATGAGCAGTTCTTC. It encodes CASSLAGQNEQFF. This chain connects TRBV5-1 to TRBJ2-1; D is uncertain. V was pared by 0 bases and J by 7 bases, with 8 bases between. Germline values: CDR1 SGHRS, CDR2 YFSETQ. This CDR3 has 13 residues.